The 5 T cell receptor beta chains listed next were all sequenced from one sample in a study of patients and donors after allogeneic stem cell transplantation. One entry per CDR3 protein results from TCRdb running MiXCR on the RT-PCR reads. The table has about 400,000 distinct CDR3 sequences, around 16% seen once. Sample: blood, either unsorted or a sorted T cell fraction (not recorded which). The receptors here all came from a human donor who was either an allogeneic HSCT recipient or a stem cell or donor lymphocyte infusion donor (not recorded which). It is not recorded whose cells these are; they may come from a transplant donor.

This chain connects TRBV18 to TRBJ2-6; maybe TRBD2 (6 bases). Trimming left V 5 bases short and J 0 bases short, with 20 bases between. The CDR3 has 19 residues. Germline V CDR1 and CDR2: KGHSH, LQKENI. CDR3 nucleotide sequence: TGTGCCAGCTCAGCCCAGGTGGGGGAGGACCGCTCTGGGGCCAACGTCCTGACTTTC. This codes for CASSAQVGEDRSGANVLTF.

This sequence joins TRBV30 and TRBJ2-5; 10 nucleotides agree with TRBD2. V shed 3 bases and J 4 bases; nucleotides not matched to a gene: 8. Germline CDR1 is GTSNPN and CDR2 is SVGIG (reference sequence). The CDR3 length is 15 residues. The CDR3 DNA reads as TGTGCCTGGAGCAGCGGGAGGGCCACAGGAGAGACCCAGTACTTC. Translated, it gives CAWSSGRATGETQYF. The variable domain in full, completed from reference TRBV30 and TRBJ2-5, reads SQTIHQWPATLVQPVGSPLSLECTVEGTSNPNLYWYRQAAGRGLQLLFYSVGIGQISSEVPQNLSASRPQDRQFILSSKKLLLSDSGFYLCAWSSGRATGETQYFGPGTRLLVL.

In its sample, this clonotype was seen a few times. The chain uses TRBV9 and TRBJ2-7, with D perhaps matching TRBD2 (5 bases). Trimming took off 4 bases at V and 6 bases at J, with 17 bases between the two ends. The CDR3 consists of 14 residues. CDR1 and CDR2 from the germline V gene are SGDLS and YYNGEE. The CDR3 sequence is CASSPSSLAFEQYF. The CDR3 DNA follows: TGTGCCAGCAGCCCATCCTCGCTAGCCTTCGAGCAGTACTTC.

The rearrangement uses TRBV3-1 and TRBJ1-1; no definite D call. V shed 1 base and J shed 9 bases, with 12 bases lying between them. Germline assignment: CDR1 LGHDT and CDR2 YNNKEL (reference sequence). This CDR3 is built from 13 residues. CDR3 DNA: TGTGCCAGCAGCCAAGGCTCTCAGAGAAAAGCTTTCTTT. Residues: CASSQGSQRKAFF.

This clonotype appeared many times. The chain couples TRBV12-3 or TRBV12-4 to TRBJ2-1; either TRBD1 or TRBD2 may fit D (7 bases each). Trimming stripped 1 base from V and 4 bases from J, with 14 bases between. CDR3 length: 16 residues. CDR3 coding DNA: TGTGCCAGCAGTTTAGGGGCAGGGGGGGCTTACAATGAGCAGTTCTTC. Its protein product is CASSLGAGGAYNEQFF.